This T cell receptor (beta chain) stems from a study of vaccination and CD4 T cells after COVID-19 (dated by TCRdb to 2022 to 2024). With respect to the entire study: Every convalescent patient had a positive nasal swab PCR test for SARS-CoV-2, with mild disease in 8 to 10 patients and severe disease in one. Each participant got two doses of either the Pfizer-BioNTech BNT162b2 vaccine (n=8) or the Moderna mRNA-1273 vaccine (n=2). For stimulating the cultures, overlapping spike peptide pools were used, derived from SARS-CoV-2 as well as from the common cold coronaviruses HCoV-NL63, HCoV-OC43 and HCoV-229E. Post-COVID blood samples were collected from convalescent patients a median of approximately 100 days after diagnosis, with a range of about 30 to 161 days. In control cultures, a CEFX viral epitope pool was used as positive control, an HIV-1 Nef peptide pool was used as negative control, or no peptide was added. The spike-specific CD4+ TCR repertoire was compared before and after mRNA vaccination in approximately 9 COVID-19 convalescent patients and a few infection-naive healthy vaccine recipients. Post-vaccine blood samples were taken a median of about 70 days after the second vaccine dose, with a range of 14 to 241 days. Six males and four females were included in the convalescent cohort, with two Hispanic individuals, seven Caucasians, two Asians and one multiracial person represented. General findings and caveats noted by the study authors: Of the vaccine-specific clones in convalescent patients, 304 of 307, or nearly all, reacted only to SARS-CoV-2 spike and did not cross-react with common cold coronaviruses. Only a relatively small number of convalescent patients were included in the study, and early timepoints following natural infection were not analyzed. In convalescent patients, a median roughly 87% of post-vaccine SARS-CoV-2-reactive clones were detected only after vaccination, and vaccine-specific priming was suggested by this finding. An increase in the median number of SARS-CoV-2-reactive clonotypes from approximately 21 after infection to a few dozen after vaccination was observed, but the change was not found to be significant.

Library preparation used PCR. At the Johns Hopkins FTIC core, DNA from the cultured CD4+ T cells underwent TCR sequencing with the Oncomine TCR Beta short-read assay. The QIAamp micro DNA kit was used to extract genomic DNA from the cultured CD4+ T cells. Oncomine TCR Beta libraries from cultured CD4+ T cells were pooled using unique dual indexes and sequenced on an Illumina iSeq 100. On the authors' methods: Non-productive sequences were removed, and CDR3s not starting with C, not ending with F or W, or shorter than 7 amino acids were discarded. The MANAFEST web application identified antigen-specific clonotypes by comparing peptide-stimulated wells against reference wells and other culture wells. Positive clones required FDR below 0.05, an odds ratio above 5, and productive frequency above 0.1% in at least two of three replicate wells. A clonotype counted as cross-reactive if it showed significant expansion both in the SARS-CoV-2 spike wells and in at least one common cold coronavirus spike condition. Levenshtein distances (stringdist) and unrooted phylogenetic trees (ape) in R version 3.6.1 were used to assess CDR3 homology. TCRdb took the public reads, trimmed them with fastp at Q25, ran MiXCR for clone calling and kept in-frame beta chains. CDR3 protein sequences are deduplicated, and each keeps its most common genes and DNA. V and J calls and clone size were set by TCRdb, not the authors. The sample table contains roughly 18,000 distinct CDR3 sequences; only one count was recorded for approximately 63% of them. Less than 7% of the sample goes to the ten largest clones.

To note about this clonotype: Its target antigen remains unknown. Within one base of it there is no much larger clone, and no base qualities were kept.

Spanning cysteine to phenylalanine, the CDR3 consists of 15 amino acids. Only the CDR3 part of the read is kept: 45 bases, read in frame from the first base. From a lookup of the germline V gene (reference sequence), CDR1 and CDR2 are LNHNV and YYDKDF. V loses 0 bases, J loses 5 bases, and the germline ends lie 13 bases apart. Per the publication, the treatment or condition label means: roughly 10-day PBMC culture with coronavirus spike peptide pools or control peptides (ViraFEST assay). The study used the ViraFEST assay, which expanded antigen-specific T cells with peptide pools and then identified expanded clonotypes by TCR sequencing. The convalescent patients' positive SARS-CoV-2 PCR tests fell between March and December 2020, which was before the Alpha, Beta and Delta variants emerged in the United States. Each well held millions of PBMCs cultured with around 9 ug/ml peptide pools in IMDM containing approximately 4.8% human AB serum and approximately 10 IU/ml IL-2. On days 3 and 7, half of the culture medium was replaced with fresh IL-2-containing medium. Once the cells had been in culture for 10 days, the EasySep CD4+ T cell isolation kit was used to isolate CD4+ T cells by negative selection. PBMCs were separated from whole blood using Ficoll-Paque Plus gradient centrifugation and then either used fresh or cryopreserved at -140C. Culture conditions were generally each tested in triplicate wells.

The chain employs TRBV15 and TRBJ1-1, with TRBD1 tentatively as D gene (5 bases match). Sample: CD4+ T cells from blood, cultured in vitro. The receptor was isolated from a human donor who had recovered from COVID-19. The CDR3 protein: CATSRDSRVWTEAFF. The nucleotide sequence reads TGTGCCACCAGCAGAGATTCCAGGGTGTGGACTGAAGCTTTCTTT.